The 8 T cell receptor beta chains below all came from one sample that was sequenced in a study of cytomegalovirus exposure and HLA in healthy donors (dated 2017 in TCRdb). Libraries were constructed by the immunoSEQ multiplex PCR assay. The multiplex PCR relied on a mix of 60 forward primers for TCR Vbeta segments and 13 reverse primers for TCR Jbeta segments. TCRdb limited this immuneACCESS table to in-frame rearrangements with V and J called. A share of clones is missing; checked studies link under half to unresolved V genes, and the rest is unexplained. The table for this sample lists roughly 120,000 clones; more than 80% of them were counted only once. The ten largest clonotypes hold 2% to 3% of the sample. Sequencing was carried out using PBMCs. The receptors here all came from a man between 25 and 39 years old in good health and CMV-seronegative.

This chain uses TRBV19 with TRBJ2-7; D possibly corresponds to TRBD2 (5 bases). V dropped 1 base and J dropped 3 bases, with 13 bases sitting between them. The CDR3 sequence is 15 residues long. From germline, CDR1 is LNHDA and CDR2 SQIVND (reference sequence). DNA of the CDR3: TGTGCCAGTAGTATAGCGAGCGGACCTTACTACGAGCAGTACTTC. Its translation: CASSIASGPYYEQYF. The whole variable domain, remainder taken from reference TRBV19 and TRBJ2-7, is DGGITQSPKYLFRKEGQNVTLSCEQNLNHDAMYWYRQDPGQGLRLIYYSQIVNDFQKGDIAEGYSVSREKKESFPLTVTSAQKNPTAFYLCASSIASGPYYEQYFGPGTRLTVT.

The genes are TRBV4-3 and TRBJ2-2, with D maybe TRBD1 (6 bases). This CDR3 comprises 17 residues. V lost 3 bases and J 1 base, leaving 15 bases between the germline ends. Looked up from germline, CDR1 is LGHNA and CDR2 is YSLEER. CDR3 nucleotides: TGCGCCAGCAGCCATCCCGATGGACAGATGAACACCGGGGAGCTGTTTTTT. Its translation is CASSHPDGQMNTGELFF.

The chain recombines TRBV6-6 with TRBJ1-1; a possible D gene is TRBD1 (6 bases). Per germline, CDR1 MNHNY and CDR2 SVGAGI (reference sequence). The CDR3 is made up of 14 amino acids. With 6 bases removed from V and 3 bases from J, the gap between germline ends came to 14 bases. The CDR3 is CASSVTGSYTEAFF. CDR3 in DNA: TGTGCCAGCAGCGTCACAGGGTCTTACACTGAAGCTTTCTTT.

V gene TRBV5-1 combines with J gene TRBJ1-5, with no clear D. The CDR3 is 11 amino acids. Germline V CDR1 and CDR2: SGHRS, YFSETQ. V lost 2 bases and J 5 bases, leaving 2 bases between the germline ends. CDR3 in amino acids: CASSFDQPQHF. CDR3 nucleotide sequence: TGCGCCAGCAGCTTCGATCAGCCCCAGCATTTT.

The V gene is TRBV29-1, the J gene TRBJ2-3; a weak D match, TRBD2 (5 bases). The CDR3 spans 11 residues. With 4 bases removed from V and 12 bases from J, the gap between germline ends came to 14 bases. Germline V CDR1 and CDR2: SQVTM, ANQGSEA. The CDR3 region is CSVGRRFTQYF. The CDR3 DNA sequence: TGCAGCGTTGGGAGGAGATTCACCCAGTATTTT.

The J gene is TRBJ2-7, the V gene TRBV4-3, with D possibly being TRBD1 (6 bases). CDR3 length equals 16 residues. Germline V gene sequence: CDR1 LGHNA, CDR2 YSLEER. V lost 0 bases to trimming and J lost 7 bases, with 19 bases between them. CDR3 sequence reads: CASSQDRAGVRREQYF. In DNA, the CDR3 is TGCGCCAGCAGCCAAGATAGGGCAGGGGTCCGGCGGGAGCAGTACTTC.

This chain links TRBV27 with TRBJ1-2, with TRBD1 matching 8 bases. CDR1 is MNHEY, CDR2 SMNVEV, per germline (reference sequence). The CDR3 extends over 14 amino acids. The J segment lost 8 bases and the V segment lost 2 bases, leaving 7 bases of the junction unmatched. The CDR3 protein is CASSLTQGACGYTF. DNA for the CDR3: TGTGCCAGCAGTTTAACCCAGGGGGCCTGCGGCTACACCTTC.

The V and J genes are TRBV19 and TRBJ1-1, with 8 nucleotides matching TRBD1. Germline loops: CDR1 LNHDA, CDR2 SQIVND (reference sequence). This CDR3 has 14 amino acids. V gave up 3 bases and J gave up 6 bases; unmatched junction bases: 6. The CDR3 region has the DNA TGTGCCAGTAGTATCCAGGGGGCGCAGGCTGAAGCTTTCTTT. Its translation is CASSIQGAQAEAFF.